This T cell receptor (beta chain) was recorded in a study of resident and recirculating memory T cells in vitiligo. Study in general: Epidermis came from shave biopsies of lesional and nonlesional sites, plus PBMCs.

This CDR3 is built from 13 residues. V dropped 5 bases and J dropped 7 bases, with 9 bases sitting between them. Germline values: CDR1 LNHDA, CDR2 SQIVND (reference sequence). This clone was detected a few times. Sequencing was performed with immunoSEQ multiplex PCR; in TCRdb, only in-frame clones are kept and a portion is missing. The sample shows 60,000 to 80,000 clones, 90% to 95% of them seen only once. The sequence derives from a male donor with vitiligo. The material sequenced was blood. V is TRBV19 and J is TRBJ1-6; no definite D call. CDR3: CASSVSLNSPLHF. CDR3 DNA sequence: TGTGCCAGTAGTGTTAGCTTGAATTCACCCCTCCACTTT.